This TCR beta chain derives from a study of cytomegalovirus exposure and HLA in healthy donors listed by TCRdb under 2017. With regard to the full study: An earlier analysis of 587 of the donors reported approximately 280 Gb of sequence data and around 100 million unique TCR beta sequences obtained from some 170 million T cells. In an earlier analysis of a few hundred of the donors, high-throughput TCR beta sequencing was used to judge whether each TCR beta V gene segment behaved as functional or pseudogenic. In a later genetic analysis, genome-wide SNP genotypes for about three fifths of the roughly 670 donors were used, and that subset was treated as a discovery cohort. The aim of the study was to test whether cataloging public T cell receptors could identify signatures of past pathogen exposure. HLA typing included class I and class II loci at four-digit resolution. To predict cytomegalovirus infection status, the study combined high-throughput TCR immunosequencing, statistical association of individual TCRs with disease status, and machine learning. The study used immunosequencing to profile the T cell repertoires of 670 or so subjects and linked those repertoires to cytomegalovirus serostatus. Roughly 310 gigabases of sequencing data and 78 million or so unique TCR sequences were included in an early release covering several hundred HLA-typed donors. Rather than using new phenotypic data, the later analysis identified candidate immune exposures from TCR beta sequences and from how often those sequences occurred across donors. Roughly 5 DR-DQ haplotypes were treated as single units for association and clustering because of strong linkage in the cohort. Every repertoire in the discovery cohort had been generated on one and the same sequencing platform. Donor age, sex, ethnicity and CMV serostatus were collected together with the repertoire data. Of the approximately 400 genotyped donors, 65% to 90% were placed in the genetic ancestry cluster associated with self-reported Caucasian donors. Among roughly 370 genotyped donors of the cohort, an average of around 240,000 unique TCR beta nucleotide sequences were sequenced per donor, 15% to 20% of them non-productive. In addition to the first cohort of 500 to 850 subjects, a separate validation cohort of approximately 130 different subjects was used. Typing coverage varied by locus: roughly 629-640 donors for A, B, C, DRB1 and DQB1; 522 for DQA1; about 600 for DPA1; around 490 for DPB1. A later analysis re-examined previously published TCR beta repertoires from 500 to 700 donors and added high-resolution HLA genotyping to investigate patterns of TCR occurrence. Broader findings and caveats from the paper: Because HLA typing was unavailable for some donors at each locus, only the typed subset was used in association tests. The earlier analysis of about 600 of the donors excluded some 15 rarely observed V segments, including chromosome 9 orphons, because counts were too low. A further reported finding was that TCR beta sequences accurately predicted the HLA-A and HLA-B alleles for most subjects in the first cohort. Strong co-occurrence of HLA alleles, especially DR and DQ, made assigning TCR associations to individual alleles difficult. According to the authors, the approach could potentially be generalized to other disease states and immunological phenotypes. Presence/absence analyses assumed roughly uniform sequencing depth across donors, an assumption that may not hold. A later analysis found that HLA-associated TCR beta chains were more clonally expanded and had lower generation probabilities than equally common non-associated chains. The classifier was reported to diagnose cytomegalovirus status with high specificity and sensitivity in both the original and validation cohorts. In this cohort, only TCR beta chains were sequenced, and detectable features were limited by the absence of alpha or paired-chain data. Across donors, most TCR sequences were observed very rarely, whereas some public TCRs were present in many individuals. A cluster of highly shared sequence variants was judged likely to represent a technical artifact of the sequencing pipeline. In the study, approximately 160 TCR beta chains were listed as associated with cytomegalovirus. In a later analysis, several top co-occurrence clusters were reported to appear linked to parvovirus B19, influenza, CMV and Epstein-Barr virus. Immune exposure information for the cohort was limited to CMV serostatus. In vitro tests confirmed that three of the cytomegalovirus-associated TCR beta chains recognize cytomegalovirus antigens. In a later analysis, 16,951 TCR beta sequences were associated with specific HLA alleles at a false discovery rate of 0.05. A later genetic analysis associated a missense DCLRE1C variant with V-gene and J-gene trimming of TCR beta chains, and an independent cohort replicated the association. According to a later analysis, TCR association rates differed among HLA loci, with DRB1 alleles showing the most associated TCRs and HLA-C alleles showing the fewest. A later analysis found that most CMV-associated TCR beta chains appeared HLA-restricted, with HLA associations seemingly driven largely by CMV exposure. A later genetic analysis reported fewer N-insertions in productive TCRs among donors in an Asian-associated ancestry cluster than the roughly 700-donor mean. In an earlier analysis of some 500 of the donors, most TCR beta V segments appeared in productive rearrangements about 87% or about 30% of the time, broadly matching IMGT annotations. Some IMGT-functional V segments, including TRBV6-2 and TRBV6-3, could not be distinguished by the 87-base-pair reads and were therefore excluded. Correlated functional status among segregating V segments might be attributable to linkage disequilibrium, but an unknown experimental factor could not be ruled out.

Preparation of the library involved the immunoSEQ multiplex PCR assay. For the multiplex PCR, a mixture combining 60 forward primers for TCR Vbeta segments and 13 reverse primers for TCR Jbeta segments was used. The CDR3 region of rearranged TCR beta genes was amplified from genomic DNA with a multiplex PCR assay. The amplified TCR beta libraries were sequenced on the Illumina HiSeq System as 87-base-pair reads. Regarding the original processing steps: A later analysis tallied 75 million to 95 million unique TCR beta chains across the 666 repertoires, and some 12 million of those chains were shared by two or more donors. Raw reads were error-corrected and collapsed into unique sequences with a nearest-neighbor algorithm that merged closely related sequences to remove PCR and sequencing errors. CDR3 sequences were aligned to IMGT reference sequences to assign V, D and J gene segments. For a sequence to be retained, a match of at least six nucleotides was required to both a V gene segment and a J gene segment. Rearrangements were classified as productive when the CDR3 lacked stop codons and remained in frame with V and J, and all other rearrangements were classified as non-productive. Following IMGT convention, CDR3 was defined as the stretch from the second conserved V-encoded cysteine to the conserved J-encoded phenylalanine. Sequences without an unambiguous match to a single V gene segment were excluded from the earlier analysis of about 640 of the donors. An earlier analysis of 587 of the donors classified V segments as functional when productive rearrangements were above 56.7% and as segregating when the standard deviation between donors was above 5%. A statistical classification framework was built to diagnose cytomegalovirus status from the catalog of TCR beta chain sequences. A later analysis assigned V and J genes by comparing TCR nucleotide sequences with IMGT/GENE-DB human TR gene sequences. In a later analysis, CDR3 sequences and most-parsimonious VDJ recombination scenarios were assigned using the TCRdist pipeline. In a later analysis, each TCR beta chain was defined by its CDR3 amino acid sequence together with its V-gene family, and reads lacking a unique V-gene family were excluded. A later analysis removed 500 to 650 highly shared, low-generation-probability nucleotide sequences to deal with suspected cross-contamination and a sequencing artifact. For each public chain, a later analysis derived a clonal expansion index from normalized ranks of inferred template counts within each repertoire. Generation probabilities in a later analysis came from a VDJ recombination model fitted to out-of-frame rearrangements, and those results were checked against IGoR. Hypergeometric tests were used in a later analysis to score TCR-TCR, TCR-HLA and TCR-CMV co-occurrence, with a repertoire-size bias correction applied to the TCR pairs. A later analysis estimated false discovery rates by permuting HLA or CMV assignments 20 times. In a later analysis, co-occurring TCRs were grouped using DBSCAN, and TCRdist sequence similarity was added for clustering within HLA-allele-positive subsets. Co-occurrence clustering excluded repertoires with fewer than 30,000 or more than 120,000 public chains, plus five with anomalous nucleotide sharing. TCRdb holds this immuneACCESS table with in-frame rearrangements only. Some clones are missing; in checked studies, unresolved V genes explain under half, and the rest has no known cause. Clone size and V and J calls were adopted from that table, with D and trimming inferred from the DNA. Present in this sample are about 43,000 clones, 55% to 75% of which were seen just once. The ten most abundant clones make up about 12% of the sample.

Concerning this clone: There is no known antigen for this receptor. Base-call qualities are not available, and no considerably larger clone is one nucleotide away.

Sequences SNHLY (CDR1) and FYNNEI (CDR2) are obtained from the germline V gene. V lost 1 base and J lost 6 bases; the stretch between them is 12 bases long. The CDR3 sequence holds 14 residues, the cysteine and phenylalanine included. The entry retains the CDR3 DNA only, 42 bases that are in frame from base 1. The cohort consisted of 600 or so healthy bone marrow donors. All cohort members were sampled while nominally healthy, although unrecorded immune exposures were likely present. The donor tested CMV seropositive and was one of the 289 seropositive cohort members. Each donor provided a peripheral blood sample, and peripheral blood mononuclear cells were used for TCR beta sequencing. The Qiagen DNeasy Blood Extraction Kit was used to extract genomic DNA from the blood cell samples.

The V and J genes are TRBV2 and TRBJ1-2; the D gene is perhaps TRBD1, from 5 matching bases. Sequencing was carried out using PBMCs. The clonotype was recovered from a man aged 60 to 75 in good health and CMV-seropositive. For the CDR3, the sequence is CASSEGRDYHGYTF. The sequenced DNA: TGTGCCAGCAGTGAAGGCAGGGACTATCATGGCTACACCTTC.